The 14 T cell receptor beta chains in this list originate from one sample, sequenced in a study of CD8 T cells in ankylosing spondylitis. In TCRdb, the 5' RACE reads were re-called with MiXCR into one record per CDR3 protein. The sample holds about 42,000 distinct CDR3 sequences, over 3.5% seen once. Source material: blood, either unsorted or a sorted T cell fraction (not recorded which). The receptors stem from a female donor with ankylosing spondylitis or in good health (not recorded which).

This clonotype was recorded at least ten times. The chain joins TRBV9 to TRBJ1-2; maybe TRBD1 (6 bases). V was trimmed by 0 bases and J by 8 bases, leaving 11 bases between them. The CDR3 has 13 amino acids. Germline V gene data show CDR1 as SGDLS and CDR2 as YYNGEE. The DNA of the CDR3 is TGTGCCAGCAGCGTAGAAGGGGGACGGGGCTACACCTTC. It codes for CASSVEGGRGYTF.

This clonotype has at least ten counts. This chain joins TRBV9 and TRBJ1-2; 7 bases are shared with TRBD1. V dropped 3 bases and J dropped 2; count of bases not matched to a gene: 1. From germline, CDR1 is SGDLS and CDR2 YYNGEE. The CDR3 has 13 amino acids. For the CDR3, the DNA is TGTGCCAGCAGCGCGACAGGGAACTATGGCTACACCTTC. This sequence encodes CASSATGNYGYTF.

This clonotype was detected many times. The chain has TRBV9 and TRBJ1-6, with D unresolved. Deletions cut 0 bases from V and 7 bases from J, with 14 bases between. The germline CDR1 and CDR2 sequences are SGDLS and YYNGEE. The CDR3 totals 16 residues. CDR3 DNA: TGTGCCAGCAGCGTAGGAGAGGGAGGACTGAATTCACCCCTCCACTTT. Translation gives CASSVGEGGLNSPLHF.

The sample holds many counts of this clonotype. The genes are TRBV9 and TRBJ2-3; the D gene could be TRBD1 or TRBD2 (5 bases each). The germline CDR1 and CDR2 sequences are SGDLS and YYNGEE. This CDR3 is 16 amino acids long. The V end lost 4 bases, the J end lost 5 bases, and 20 bases lay between the germline ends. The CDR3 nucleotides read TGTGCCAGCAGCCATAGAGAGGGGTACGGCAGAGATACGCAGTATTTT. Its protein is CASSHREGYGRDTQYF.

This clonotype was picked up many times. V usage is TRBV9 and J usage is TRBJ1-1, with TRBD1 matching 7 bases. Per the germline V gene, CDR1 is SGDLS and CDR2 is YYNGEE. The CDR3 is 14 amino acids. Germline trimming cut 4 bases from V and 4 bases from J; bases unmatched to any gene: 7. For the CDR3, the DNA is TGTGCCAGCAGCTCCCTACAGGGGAGCACTGAAGCTTTCTTT. Protein sequence: CASSSLQGSTEAFF.

This clonotype was counted at least ten times. The V gene is TRBV9, the J gene TRBJ1-4, with D perhaps TRBD1 (5 bases). The germline V gene has CDR1 SGDLS and CDR2 YYNGEE. The CDR3 has 16 amino acids. Trimming removed 0 bases at V and 0 bases at J, with 9 bases between. CDR3 sequence: CASSVGTLATNEKLFF. CDR3 DNA sequence: TGTGCCAGCAGCGTAGGGACACTTGCAACTAATGAAAAACTGTTTTTT.

This clonotype was found many times. The CDR3 spells CASSSSPKPQTTQYF. CDR3 nucleotides: TGTGCCAGCAGCTCCTCTCCCAAACCCCAGACGACCCAGTACTTC. The rearrangement links TRBV9 to TRBJ2-5; D remains unclear. Germline values: CDR1 SGDLS, CDR2 YYNGEE. There are 15 residues in the CDR3. V was clipped by 4 bases and J by 7 bases, with 20 bases between them. Full variable domain (missing parts from reference TRBV9 and TRBJ2-5): DSGVTQTPKHLITATGQRVTLRCSPRSGDLSVYWYQQSLDQGLQFLIQYYNGEERAKGNILERFSAQQFPDLHSELNLSSLELGDSALYFCASSSSPKPQTTQYFGPGTRLLVL.

This clonotype appeared many times. This sequence joins TRBV9 and TRBJ2-5; TRBD1 might be the D (5 bases). CDR1 SGDLS and CDR2 YYNGEE come from the germline V gene. V was trimmed by 4 bases and J by 1 base, leaving 14 bases between them. This CDR3 region has 15 residues. The CDR3 DNA is TGTGCCAGCAGCATCCAGCAGGGTAGCCAAGAGACCCAGTACTTC. Encoded protein: CASSIQQGSQETQYF.

This clonotype was observed many times. The rearrangement links TRBV9 to TRBJ1-4; D unresolved. Germline values: CDR1 SGDLS, CDR2 YYNGEE. The CDR3 totals 16 residues. V lost 3 bases, J lost 4 bases, and 16 bases lay in between. CDR3 DNA sequence: TGTGCCAGCAGCGCTCCGAACCGGGAGATTAATGAAAAACTGTTTTTT. This gives the protein CASSAPNREINEKLFF. The full variable domain, its missing parts supplied by reference TRBV9 and TRBJ1-4, is DSGVTQTPKHLITATGQRVTLRCSPRSGDLSVYWYQQSLDQGLQFLIQYYNGEERAKGNILERFSAQQFPDLHSELNLSSLELGDSALYFCASSAPNREINEKLFFGSGTQLSVL.

This clonotype was detected ten times or more. The chain uses TRBV9 and TRBJ2-2; D uncertain. The V end lost 4 bases, the J end lost 6 bases, and 10 bases lay between the germline ends. The CDR3 totals 13 residues. Germline V lookup: CDR1 SGDLS, CDR2 YYNGEE. The CDR3 is CASSSRSSGELFF. The CDR3 DNA reads as TGTGCCAGCAGCTCCAGGTCGTCCGGGGAGCTGTTTTTT.

This clonotype was counted at least ten times. J is TRBJ1-1 and V is TRBV9, with D perhaps TRBD1 (6 bases). The CDR3 is 14 amino acids. Trimming removed 4 bases from V and 4 bases from J, with 14 bases in between. The V gene's germline CDR1 is SGDLS and CDR2 YYNGEE. CDR3 in DNA: TGTGCCAGCAGCTCGGAGGTGGGGGCCACTGAAGCTTTCTTT. Residues: CASSSEVGATEAFF. Variable domain in full (rest from reference TRBV9 and TRBJ1-1): DSGVTQTPKHLITATGQRVTLRCSPRSGDLSVYWYQQSLDQGLQFLIQYYNGEERAKGNILERFSAQQFPDLHSELNLSSLELGDSALYFCASSSEVGATEAFFGQGTRLTVV.

The chain couples TRBV23-1 to TRBJ2-1, with D possibly being TRBD1 (6 bases). TRBV23-1 is an ORF, and what it does is uncertain. V lost 3 bases and J 6 bases, leaving 18 bases between the germline ends. CDR3 length: 16 amino acids. The CDR3 here is CASSQQGHPDPNEQFF. The CDR3 DNA follows: TGCGCCAGCAGTCAGCAGGGGCACCCAGACCCCAATGAGCAGTTCTTC.

This clonotype was seen repeatedly, ten times or more. This rearrangement joins TRBV9 to TRBJ1-6; no firm D call. V lost 6 bases and J 8 bases, leaving 9 bases between the germline ends. Per the germline V gene, CDR1 is SGDLS and CDR2 is YYNGEE. This CDR3 has 12 amino acids. This CDR3 is CASNRGDSPLHF. CDR3 coding DNA: TGTGCCAGCAACCGTGGGGATTCACCCCTCCACTTT.

This clonotype has a count of ten or more. The chain uses TRBV9 and TRBJ2-2, with a weak D call TRBD1 (6 bases). Germline values: CDR1 SGDLS, CDR2 YYNGEE. The CDR3 consists of 18 residues. Trimming cost V 0 bases and J 0 bases, with 15 bases left between them. CDR3 bases: TGTGCCAGCAGCGTAGTCTCCGGACAGACTACGAACACCGGGGAGCTGTTTTTT. It encodes CASSVVSGQTTNTGELFF.